This T cell receptor beta chain was recovered during a study of Ad26.COV2.S vaccination and SARS-CoV-2 variants. Background on the study: The Ad26.COV2.S arm of the COV1001 trial was where the donor was placed.

Measured with immunoSEQ multiplex PCR; TCRdb has only the in-frame clones, and not every one. The table has 400,000 to 450,000 clones, 90% seen once; the top ten hold more than 3.5%. Regarding treatment: 15 to 20 received Ad26.COV2.S at low or high dose, single or two shots; 5 received placebo; per-sample allocation not given. Vaccine and placebo recipients were sampled on day 63 after the first injection. Ad26.COV2.S expressed prefusion-stabilized spike from the original Wuhan strain. Trimming took 4 bases from V and 2 from J, leaving 11 bases between them. The CDR3 has 15 residues. Germline V gives CDR1 MNHEY, CDR2 SMNVEV (reference sequence).

Sequenced material: peripheral blood, taken in a trial of Ad26.COV2.S vaccine versus placebo. The source is a person between 18 and 59 years old who received the Ad26.COV2.S COVID-19 vaccine or a placebo. The J gene is TRBJ2-2, the V gene TRBV27; possibly TRBD1 or TRBD2 for D (5 bases each). CDR3 region: CASSYGTENTGELFF. The CDR3 region has the DNA TGTGCCAGCAGTTACGGGACGGAAAACACCGGGGAGCTGTTTTTT.